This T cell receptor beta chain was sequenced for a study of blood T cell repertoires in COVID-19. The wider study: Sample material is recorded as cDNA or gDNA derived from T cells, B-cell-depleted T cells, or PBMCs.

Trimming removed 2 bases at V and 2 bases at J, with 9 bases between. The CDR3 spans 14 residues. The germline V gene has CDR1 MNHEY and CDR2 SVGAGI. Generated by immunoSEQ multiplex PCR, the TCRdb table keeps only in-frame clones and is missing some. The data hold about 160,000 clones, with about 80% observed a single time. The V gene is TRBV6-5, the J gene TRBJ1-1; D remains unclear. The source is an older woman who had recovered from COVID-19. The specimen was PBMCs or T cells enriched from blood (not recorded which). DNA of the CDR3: TGTGCCAGCAGTTACGCGGGGAAAAACACTGAAGCTTTCTTT. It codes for CASSYAGKNTEAFF.